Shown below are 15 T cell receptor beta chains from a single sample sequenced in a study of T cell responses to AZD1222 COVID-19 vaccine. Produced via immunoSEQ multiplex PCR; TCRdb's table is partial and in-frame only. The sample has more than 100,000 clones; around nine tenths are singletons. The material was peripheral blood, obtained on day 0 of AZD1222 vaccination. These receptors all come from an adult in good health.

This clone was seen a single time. CDR3 sequence: CASSLLERRSLNTEAFF. DNA of the CDR3: TGTGCCAGCAGCCTTTTAGAACGGCGTTCTTTGAACACTGAAGCTTTCTTT. The V and J genes are TRBV5-5 and TRBJ1-1; no clear D gene. Between the trimmed V and J ends, which lost 4 bases and 0 bases, there was a span of 19 bases. CDR1 is SGHKS and CDR2 is YYEKEE in the germline V gene (reference sequence). There are 17 residues in the CDR3.

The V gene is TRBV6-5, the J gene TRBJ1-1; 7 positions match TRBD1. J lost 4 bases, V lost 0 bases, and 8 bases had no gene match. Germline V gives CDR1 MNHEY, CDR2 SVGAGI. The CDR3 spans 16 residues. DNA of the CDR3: TGTGCCAGCAGTTACTCCCGAGGGACAGCGGTCACTGAAGCTTTCTTT. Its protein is CASSYSRGTAVTEAFF.

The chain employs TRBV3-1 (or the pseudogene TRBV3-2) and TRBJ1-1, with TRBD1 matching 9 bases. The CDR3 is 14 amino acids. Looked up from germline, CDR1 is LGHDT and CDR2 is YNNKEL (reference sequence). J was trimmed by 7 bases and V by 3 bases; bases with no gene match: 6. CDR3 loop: CASSHNRDRVEAFF. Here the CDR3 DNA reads TGTGCCAGCAGCCACAACCGGGACAGGGTTGAAGCTTTCTTT.

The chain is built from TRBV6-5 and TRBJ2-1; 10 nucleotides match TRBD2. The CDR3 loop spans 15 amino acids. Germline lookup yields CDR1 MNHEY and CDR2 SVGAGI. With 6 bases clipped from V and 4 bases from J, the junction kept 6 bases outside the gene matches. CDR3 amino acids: CASSPTSGIYNEQFF. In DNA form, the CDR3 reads TGTGCCAGCAGCCCAACTAGCGGGATTTACAATGAGCAGTTCTTC.

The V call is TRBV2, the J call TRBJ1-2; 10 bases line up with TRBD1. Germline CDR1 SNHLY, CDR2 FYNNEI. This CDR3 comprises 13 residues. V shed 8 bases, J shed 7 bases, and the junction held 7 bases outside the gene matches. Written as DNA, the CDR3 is TGTGCCAGCGCTAGTGACAGGGGGCCTGGCTACACCTTC. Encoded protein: CASASDRGPGYTF.

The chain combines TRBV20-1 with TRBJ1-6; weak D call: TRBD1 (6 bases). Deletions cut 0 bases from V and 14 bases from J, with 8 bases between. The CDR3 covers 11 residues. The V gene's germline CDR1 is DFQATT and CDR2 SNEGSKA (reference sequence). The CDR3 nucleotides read TGCAGTGCTAGAGAACAGGGCACCCTCCACTTT. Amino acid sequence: CSAREQGTLHF.

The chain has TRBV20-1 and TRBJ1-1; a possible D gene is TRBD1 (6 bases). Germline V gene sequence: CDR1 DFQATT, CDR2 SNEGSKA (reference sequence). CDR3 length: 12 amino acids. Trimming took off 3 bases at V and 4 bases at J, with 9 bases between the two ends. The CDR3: CSASRGGTEAFF. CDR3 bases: TGCAGTGCTAGTAGAGGGGGCACTGAAGCTTTCTTT.

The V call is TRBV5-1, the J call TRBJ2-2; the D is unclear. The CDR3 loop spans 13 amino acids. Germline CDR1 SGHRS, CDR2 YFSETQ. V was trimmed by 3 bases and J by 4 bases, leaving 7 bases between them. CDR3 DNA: TGCGCCAGCAGCTCTGACCCCACCGGGGAGCTGTTTTTT. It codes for CASSSDPTGELFF.

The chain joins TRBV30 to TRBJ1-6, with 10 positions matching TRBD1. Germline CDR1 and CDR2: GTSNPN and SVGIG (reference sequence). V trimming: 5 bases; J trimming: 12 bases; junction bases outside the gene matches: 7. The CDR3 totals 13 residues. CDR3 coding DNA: TGTGCCTGGGACCGGGACAGGGGTGTACCCCTCCACTTT. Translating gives CAWDRDRGVPLHF.

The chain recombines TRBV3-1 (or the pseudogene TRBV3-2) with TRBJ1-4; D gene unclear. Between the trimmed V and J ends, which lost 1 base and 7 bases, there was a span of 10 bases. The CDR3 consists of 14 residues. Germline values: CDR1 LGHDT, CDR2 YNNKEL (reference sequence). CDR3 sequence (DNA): TGTGCCAGCAGCCAAGTAAGGGTCAGTGAAAAACTGTTTTTT. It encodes CASSQVRVSEKLFF.

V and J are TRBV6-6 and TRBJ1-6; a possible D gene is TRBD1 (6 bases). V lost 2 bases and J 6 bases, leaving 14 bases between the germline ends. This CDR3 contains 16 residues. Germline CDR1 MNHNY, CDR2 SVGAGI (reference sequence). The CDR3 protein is CASSYAEGRGNSPLHF. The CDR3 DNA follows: TGTGCCAGCAGTTACGCCGAGGGCAGGGGTAATTCACCCCTCCACTTT.

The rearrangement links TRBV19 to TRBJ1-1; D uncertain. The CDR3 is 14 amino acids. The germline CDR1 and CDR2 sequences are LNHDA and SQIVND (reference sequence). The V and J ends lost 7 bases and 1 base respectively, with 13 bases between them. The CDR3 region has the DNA TGTGCCAGTATCCCGGGGAGGCGGAACACTGAAGCTTTCTTT. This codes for CASIPGRRNTEAFF.

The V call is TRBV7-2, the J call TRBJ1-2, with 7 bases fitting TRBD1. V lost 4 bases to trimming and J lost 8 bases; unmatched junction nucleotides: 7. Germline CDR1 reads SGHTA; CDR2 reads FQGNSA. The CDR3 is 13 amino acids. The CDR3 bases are TGTGCCAGCAGCTGGAGACAGGGAAGAGGCTACACCTTC. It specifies CASSWRQGRGYTF.

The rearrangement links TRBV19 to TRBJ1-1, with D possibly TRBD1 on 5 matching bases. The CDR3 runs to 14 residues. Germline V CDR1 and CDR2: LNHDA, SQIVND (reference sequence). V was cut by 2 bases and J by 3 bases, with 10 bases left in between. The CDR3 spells CASSIRGTYTEAFF. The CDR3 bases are TGTGCCAGTAGTATACGGGGGACCTACACTGAAGCTTTCTTT.

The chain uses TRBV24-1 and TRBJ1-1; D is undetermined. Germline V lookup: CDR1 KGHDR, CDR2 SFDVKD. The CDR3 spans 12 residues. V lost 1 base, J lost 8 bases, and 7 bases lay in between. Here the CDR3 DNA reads TGTGCCACCAGTGATTTTACAGACGAAGCTTTCTTT. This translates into CATSDFTDEAFF.